The 4 T cell receptor beta chains below all came from one sample that was sequenced in a study of blood T cells in healthy people across ages. A second roughly 6 to 11 cycle PCR used barcoded and J-beta primers. TCRdb analysed the 5' RACE reads with MiXCR anew, one entry per CDR3 protein. The sample has about 780,000 distinct CDR3 sequences, 20% to 30% seen once. This same sample was also part of a study on T cells of mothers and their children.

The source material was blood. These receptors were taken from a boy aged 10-17 years in good health.

The V call is TRBV10-3, the J call TRBJ2-2, with TRBD2 matching 8 bases. The CDR3 sequence is 15 residues long. Germline V gives CDR1 ENHRY, CDR2 SYGVKD. V lost 4 bases and J lost 4; bases outside the gene matches: 5. The CDR3 loop is CAISGRLASTGELFF. The CDR3 DNA is TGTGCCATCAGTGGGCGACTAGCGAGCACCGGGGAGCTGTTTTTT.

The rearrangement uses TRBV12-3 or TRBV12-4 and TRBJ2-1; 14 bases agree with TRBD2. The CDR3 sequence is 15 residues long. With 5 bases clipped from V and 7 bases from J, the junction kept 4 bases outside the gene matches. CDR3 in amino acids: CASSGTSGGGNEQFF. CDR3 sequence (DNA): TGTGCCAGCAGTGGGACTAGCGGGGGAGGTAATGAGCAGTTCTTC.

This clonotype turned up a few times. V gene TRBV3-1 combines with J gene TRBJ1-1; TRBD1 aligns across 9 bases. Germline CDR1 reads LGHDT; CDR2 reads YNNKEL (reference sequence). This CDR3 is built from 15 residues. V shed 3 bases and J 1 base; nucleotides not matched to a gene: 3. The CDR3 DNA reads TGTGCCAGCAGCCAGTGGGACAGGGCGAACACTGAAGCTTTCTTT. Protein product: CASSQWDRANTEAFF.

CDR3 sequence: CSVSPPSPLWTQYF. In nucleotides, the CDR3 is TGCAGCGTCTCCCCTCCTAGCCCTCTCTGGACCCAGTACTTC. The rearrangement uses TRBV29-1 and TRBJ2-5, with D perhaps matching TRBD2 (5 bases). The CDR3 length is 14 residues. Trimming shortened V by 6 bases and J by 7 bases, and 21 bases separated the two germline ends. Germline V lookup: CDR1 SQVTM, CDR2 ANQGSEA.